These 26 T cell receptor beta chains were all obtained from the same sample, sequenced in a study of cytomegalovirus exposure and HLA in healthy donors. This PCR relied on a set of 60 Vbeta primers and 13 Jbeta primers. The table came from immunoSEQ multiplex PCR; TCRdb's copy has only in-frame clones and leaves some out. This sample has roughly 60,000 clones, with about 81% found just once. Material for sequencing was PBMCs. The receptors were gathered from a woman aged 25 to 45 in good health and CMV-seronegative.

This chain links TRBV5-4 with TRBJ1-2, with TRBD1 matching 10 bases. The V gene's germline CDR1 is SGHNT and CDR2 YYREEE (reference sequence). V lost 1 base to trimming and J lost 2 bases; unmatched junction nucleotides: 5. The CDR3 spans 16 residues. CDR3 coding DNA: TGTGCCAGCAGCTTGTCGGGACAGGGGTGGAACTATGGCTACACCTTC. It yields the protein CASSLSGQGWNYGYTF.

The chain couples TRBV2 to TRBJ1-5; no definite D call. Germline V gives CDR1 SNHLY, CDR2 FYNNEI. The V gene lost 2 bases and the J gene lost 0 bases, with 14 bases spanning the gap. The CDR3 consists of 17 residues. The CDR3 is CASSEFPVALSNQPQHF. The CDR3 region has the DNA TGTGCCAGCAGTGAATTCCCGGTAGCCCTTAGCAATCAGCCCCAGCATTTT. Combining the CDR3 with reference TRBV2 and TRBJ1-5 gives the whole variable domain EPEVTQTPSHQVTQMGQEVILRCVPISNHLYFYWYRQILGQKVEFLVSFYNNEISEKSEIFDDQFSVERPDGSNFTLKIRSTKLEDSAMYFCASSEFPVALSNQPQHFGDGTRLSIL.

The chain carries TRBV14 and TRBJ1-1, with TRBD1 identical over 9 bases. Germline values: CDR1 SGHDN, CDR2 FVKESK. CDR3 size: 15 residues. Trimming took 4 bases from V and 0 from J; bases not matched to a gene: 3. CDR3 loop: CASSLGQGMNTEAFF. The DNA for the CDR3 is TGTGCCAGCAGCCTTGGACAGGGGATGAACACTGAAGCTTTCTTT.

V is TRBV5-6 and J is TRBJ2-4; the D is unclear. This CDR3 region has 15 residues. Germline V CDR1 and CDR2: SGHDT, YYEEEE. V was cut by 0 bases and J by 0 bases, with 7 bases left in between. CDR3 coding DNA: TGTGCCAGCAGCTTGGGCAGTACAGCCAAAAACATTCAGTACTTC. Translation gives CASSLGSTAKNIQYF.

The rearrangement links TRBV7-2 to TRBJ2-7; TRBD2 agrees at 10 bases. This CDR3 spans 14 amino acids. Unmatched junction bases numbered 3, after V lost 4 bases and J lost 3 bases. Germline V CDR1 and CDR2: SGHTA, FQGNSA. As DNA, the CDR3 is TGTGCCAGCAGCTGGACTAGCGGCAACTACGAGCAGTACTTC. It yields the protein CASSWTSGNYEQYF.

The rearrangement links TRBV5-4 to TRBJ2-5, with 11 bases identical to TRBD2. The last part of the DNA fits TRBJ2-7 better; the J call may be wrong. Germline CDR1 SGHNT, CDR2 YYREEE (reference sequence). The CDR3 spans 17 residues. The CDR3 nucleotides are TGTGCCAGCAGCTTTGGTAGCGGGAGGGCCGGAGGAGTCGAGCAGTACTTC. It translates to CASSFGSGRAGGVEQYF.

The genes are TRBV7-2 and TRBJ1-5; 8 nucleotides line up with TRBD1. The J segment lost 4 bases and the V segment lost 6 bases, leaving 2 bases of the junction unmatched. Germline CDR1 SGHTA, CDR2 FQGNSA. This CDR3 contains 13 residues. The CDR3 nucleotides are TGTGCCAGCAGTCGACAGGGGAATCAGCCCCAGCATTTT. It specifies CASSRQGNQPQHF. The full variable domain, its missing parts supplied by reference TRBV7-2 and TRBJ1-5, is GAGVSQSPSNKVTEKGKDVELRCDPISGHTALYWYRQSLGQGLEFLIYFQGNSAPDKSGLPSDRFSAERTGGSVSTLTIQRTQQEDSAVYLCASSRQGNQPQHFGDGTRLSIL.

CDR3 sequence: CASSELQVLAVGNQPQHF. The CDR3 bases are TGCGCCAGCAGTGAGTTACAGGTCCTGGCGGTAGGCAATCAGCCCCAGCATTTT. The genes are TRBV10-2 and TRBJ1-5, with a possible D match to TRBD1 (5 bases). V was clipped by 1 base and J by 2 bases, with 18 bases between them. The CDR3 runs to 18 residues. CDR1 is WSHSY, CDR2 SAAADI, per germline.

V gene TRBV10-3 combines with J gene TRBJ2-3; 9 nucleotides agree with TRBD2. CDR1 ENHRY and CDR2 SYGVKD come from the germline V gene. The CDR3 is 16 amino acids. Unmatched junction bases numbered 7, after V lost 2 bases and J lost 4 bases. The CDR3 loop is CAISEEFAGGADTQYF. The CDR3 DNA reads as TGTGCCATCAGTGAGGAGTTCGCGGGAGGGGCAGATACGCAGTATTTT.

This chain connects TRBV19 to TRBJ2-2; 7 nucleotides match TRBD1. CDR1 is LNHDA, CDR2 SQIVND, per germline (reference sequence). The CDR3 extends over 17 amino acids. The V and J ends lost 5 bases and 3 bases, in that order; junction bases with no gene match: 12. CDR3 bases: TGTGCCAGTAGTGCCGCCAGACAGGGATTTTACACCGGGGAGCTGTTTTTT. Residues: CASSAARQGFYTGELFF.

The gene calls are TRBV6-1 and TRBJ1-5, with 7 bases identical to TRBD1. This CDR3 comprises 15 residues. With V trimmed by 10 bases and J by 5 bases, 14 bases remained unmatched. Germline V lookup: CDR1 MNHNS, CDR2 SASEGT. The CDR3: CATGGDSVLYQPQHF. The CDR3 DNA reads as TGTGCCACCGGTGGGGACAGTGTCCTCTATCAGCCCCAGCATTTT.

The chain is built from TRBV7-9 and TRBJ2-2; D remains unclear. CDR3 size: 14 residues. Looked up from germline, CDR1 is SEHNR and CDR2 is FQNEAQ (reference sequence). V shed 5 bases and J shed 1 base, with 8 bases lying between them. This CDR3 reads CASSEYRNTGELFF. Written as DNA, the CDR3 is TGTGCCAGCAGCGAGTATAGGAACACCGGGGAGCTGTTTTTT.

V and J are TRBV9 and TRBJ1-1; 7 bases line up with TRBD1. J gave up 4 bases and V 3 bases, and 9 bases lay outside the gene matches. The CDR3 loop spans 15 amino acids. Germline lookup yields CDR1 SGDLS and CDR2 YYNGEE. The CDR3 DNA is TGTGCCAGCAGCGATCGACAGGGTAGGAGCACTGAAGCTTTCTTT. It specifies CASSDRQGRSTEAFF. Filled out from reference TRBV9 and TRBJ1-1, the complete variable domain reads DSGVTQTPKHLITATGQRVTLRCSPRSGDLSVYWYQQSLDQGLQFLIQYYNGEERAKGNILERFSAQQFPDLHSELNLSSLELGDSALYFCASSDRQGRSTEAFFGQGTRLTVV.

The chain is built from TRBV19 and TRBJ2-7; D perhaps matches TRBD2 (5 bases). Germline assignment: CDR1 LNHDA and CDR2 SQIVND (reference sequence). This CDR3 is 14 amino acids long. V lost 3 bases and J 1 base, leaving 10 bases between the germline ends. The CDR3 loop reads CASSIASLSYEQYF. CDR3 DNA sequence: TGTGCCAGTAGTATTGCTAGCTTGTCCTACGAGCAGTACTTC.

The chain is built from TRBV27 and TRBJ2-5, with TRBD2 matching over 13 bases. Trimming removed 4 bases from V and 4 bases from J; junction bases left unmatched: 9. This CDR3 spans 17 amino acids. CDR1 is MNHEY, CDR2 SMNVEV, per germline (reference sequence). The CDR3 nucleotides read TGTGCCAGCAGTTCCCCGAATAGACTAGCGGGAGGAGAGACCCAGTACTTC. Translating gives CASSSPNRLAGGETQYF.

The chain couples TRBV27 to TRBJ2-1; D gene uncertain. V was shortened by 5 bases and J by 6 bases, with 17 bases between the two germline ends. Germline CDR1 is MNHEY and CDR2 is SMNVEV (reference sequence). This CDR3 is built from 15 residues. The CDR3 protein is CASSNSLRLPNEQFF. The CDR3 DNA sequence: TGTGCCAGCAGTAATAGCTTGAGGCTTCCCAATGAGCAGTTCTTC.

The V gene is TRBV19, the J gene TRBJ2-2, with TRBD2 as a possible D gene (5 bases). With 3 bases removed from V and 6 bases from J, the gap between germline ends came to 8 bases. CDR3 size: 13 residues. The germline V gene has CDR1 LNHDA and CDR2 SQIVND (reference sequence). CDR3 sequence (DNA): TGTGCCAGTAGTATGCTAGCAGCCGGGGAGCTGTTTTTT. It is translated as CASSMLAAGELFF.

The chain uses TRBV29-1 and TRBJ1-1; unclear D gene. The V end was cut by 3 bases, the J end by 0 bases, with 8 bases between. This CDR3 has 13 amino acids. Germline V CDR1 and CDR2: SQVTM, ANQGSEA. The CDR3 DNA is TGCAGCGTTGAGTCTTCGGTGAACACTGAAGCTTTCTTT. This sequence encodes CSVESSVNTEAFF.

The V gene is TRBV28, the J gene TRBJ1-5, with unresolved D. The germline V gene encodes CDR1 MDHEN and CDR2 SYDVKM. V was shortened by 4 bases and J by 4 bases, with 17 bases between the two germline ends. The CDR3 totals 16 residues. CDR3: CASSYVAGSMNQPQHF. CDR3 nucleotide sequence: TGTGCCAGCAGTTACGTGGCAGGTTCTATGAATCAGCCCCAGCATTTT.

This clone came up once. Here the CDR3 reads CASSKDEEKNEQYF. The DNA of the CDR3 is TGTGCCAGCAGCAAAGATGAGGAAAAAAACGAGCAGTACTTC. This chain uses TRBV21-1 with TRBJ2-7; the table assigns TRBD2, which was not confirmed against the DNA. TRBV21-1 is a pseudogene. The CDR3 contains 14 residues.

The V and J genes are TRBV5-1 and TRBJ2-2; a weak D match, TRBD2 (5 bases). The V and J ends lost 4 bases and 5 bases respectively, with 9 bases between them. The CDR3 loop spans 13 amino acids. Per the germline V gene, CDR1 is SGHRS and CDR2 is YFSETQ. CDR3 nucleotide sequence: TGCGCCAGCAGCCTTACTAGAACCGGGGAGCTGTTTTTT. This sequence encodes CASSLTRTGELFF.

V usage is TRBV5-1 and J usage is TRBJ2-5; the match to TRBD1 covers 7 bases. This CDR3 region has 15 residues. Germline CDR1 reads SGHRS; CDR2 reads YFSETQ. V was clipped by 4 bases and J by 1 base; unmatched bases: 7. The CDR3 protein is CASSATGTAQETQYF. The CDR3 bases are TGCGCCAGCAGCGCCACCGGGACAGCCCAAGAGACCCAGTACTTC.

The chain couples TRBV11-2 to TRBJ2-7; D perhaps matches TRBD2 (5 bases). The V gene's germline CDR1 is SGHAT and CDR2 FQNNGV. This CDR3 contains 14 residues. V lost 1 base, J lost 1 base, and 8 bases lay in between. The CDR3 region has the DNA TGTGCCAGCAGCTTAGCAACGGGATCCTACGAGCAGTACGTC. Translating it yields CASSLATGSYEQYV.

This clone was counted only a few times. The chain recombines TRBV19 with TRBJ2-1, with 12 bases matching TRBD2. CDR1 is LNHDA and CDR2 is SQIVND in the germline V gene (reference sequence). V shed 4 bases, J shed 5 bases, and the junction held 9 bases outside the gene matches. The CDR3 totals 17 residues. The CDR3 protein is CASSTLRTSGNHNEQFF. The CDR3 bases are TGTGCCAGTAGTACCCTCCGGACTAGCGGGAACCACAATGAGCAGTTCTTC.

CDR3 sequence: CASSLGGDTEAFF. CDR3 nucleotides: TGTGCCAGCAGTTTAGGCGGAGACACTGAAGCTTTCTTT. The chain joins TRBV27 to TRBJ1-1; D is unresolved. The CDR3 totals 13 residues. V was cut by 2 bases and J by 3 bases, with 7 bases left in between. Per germline, CDR1 MNHEY and CDR2 SMNVEV (reference sequence).

V and J are TRBV18 and TRBJ2-3; 12 nucleotides agree with TRBD2. V shed 9 bases, J shed 6 bases, and the junction held 7 bases outside the gene matches. This CDR3 spans 14 amino acids. Germline lookup yields CDR1 KGHSH and CDR2 LQKENI. Written as DNA, the CDR3 is TGTGCCAGTGGACTAGCGGGGCAGGTGGATACGCAGTATTTT. It translates to CASGLAGQVDTQYF.